The 15 T cell receptor beta chains reported below all come from one sample, sequenced in a study of T cell responses to AZD1222 COVID-19 vaccine. TCRdb's copy holds only in-frame clones and misses some; the assay was immunoSEQ multiplex PCR. The sample consists of more than 75,000 clones, around 90% of them appearing once. The material sequenced was peripheral blood, taken on day 0 of AZD1222 vaccination. These receptors all come from an adult in good health.

The chain has TRBV6-5 and TRBJ2-7; 9 bases line up with TRBD1. From germline, CDR1 is MNHEY and CDR2 SVGAGI. The CDR3 covers 13 residues. J gave up 3 bases and V 7 bases, and 4 bases lay outside the gene matches. The CDR3 protein is CASTWTGVYEQYF. CDR3 nucleotides: TGTGCCAGCACCTGGACAGGGGTCTACGAGCAGTACTTC.

The chain links TRBV6-5 to TRBJ2-3; 8 bases fit TRBD2. V lost 8 bases to trimming and J lost 0 bases; unmatched junction nucleotides: 7. In germline, CDR1 is MNHEY, CDR2 SVGAGI. The length of the CDR3 is 15 residues. The CDR3 sequence: CASSTLAASTDTQYF. The DNA of the CDR3 is TGTGCCAGCTCCACACTAGCGGCTAGCACAGATACGCAGTATTTT.

In DNA form, the CDR3 reads TGTGCCAGCAGTTTAGAGTCGCGGGCCTACGAGCAGTACTTC. This encodes CASSLESRAYEQYF. The J gene is TRBJ2-7, the V gene TRBV27; a possible D gene is TRBD2 (5 bases). CDR1 and CDR2 from the germline V gene are MNHEY and SMNVEV (reference sequence). The CDR3 extends over 14 amino acids. Trimming took 2 bases from V and 2 from J, leaving 10 bases between them.

This rearrangement joins TRBV7-9 to TRBJ1-1, with D unclear. The CDR3 is 11 amino acids. V shed 3 bases and J shed 7 bases, with 6 bases lying between them. Germline lookup yields CDR1 SEHNR and CDR2 FQNEAQ (reference sequence). The CDR3 sequence: CASSLGSEAFF. The CDR3 DNA is TGTGCCAGCAGCTTGGGGAGTGAAGCTTTCTTT.

V gene TRBV6-5 combines with J gene TRBJ2-7, with D possibly TRBD2 on 8 matching bases. Germline lookup yields CDR1 MNHEY and CDR2 SVGAGI. Trimming stripped 7 bases from V and 0 bases from J, with 16 bases between. The CDR3 has 15 residues. CDR3 bases: TGTGCCAGCAAAAAGGGGGCGGGAGGCTCCTACGAGCAGTACTTC. This sequence encodes CASKKGAGGSYEQYF.

This sequence joins TRBV18 and TRBJ2-1; 14 bases line up with TRBD2. The CDR3 sequence is 15 residues long. J was trimmed by 10 bases and V by 2 bases; bases with no gene match: 4. Looked up from germline, CDR1 is KGHSH and CDR2 is LQKENI. The CDR3 DNA sequence: TGTGCCAGCTCACCAGGGACTAGCGGGAGTAGCGAGCAGTTCTTC. Residues: CASSPGTSGSSEQFF.

The rearrangement uses TRBV5-5 and TRBJ2-1; D is uncertain. The CDR3 is 15 residues long. Per germline, CDR1 SGHKS and CDR2 YYEKEE (reference sequence). V was pared by 0 bases and J by 9 bases, with 16 bases between. The CDR3 DNA follows: TGTGCCAGCAGCTTGGAGTTCTTTGGGGTAGGTGAGCAGTTCTTC. Translated: CASSLEFFGVGEQFF.

This sequence joins TRBV27 and TRBJ2-1; D not resolved. Germline loops: CDR1 MNHEY, CDR2 SMNVEV (reference sequence). Trimming removed 2 bases at V and 0 bases at J, with 5 bases between. The CDR3 length is 14 residues. The CDR3 nucleotides read TGTGCCAGCAGTTTACGGAGCTCCTACAATGAGCAGTTCTTC. Translating gives CASSLRSSYNEQFF.

The V and J genes are TRBV10-3 and TRBJ1-6; no reliable D call. This CDR3 region has 12 residues. V lost 0 bases and J lost 9, with 3 bases in between. CDR1 and CDR2 (germline): ENHRY, SYGVKD. CDR3 amino acids: CAISESGSPLHF. The CDR3 DNA reads as TGTGCCATCAGTGAGTCCGGTTCACCCCTCCACTTT.

This chain joins TRBV11-3 and TRBJ2-7; the D is unclear. Trimming removed 5 bases from V and 5 bases from J, with 13 bases in between. The CDR3 length is 13 residues. Germline CDR1 reads SGHNT; CDR2 reads YENEEA. CDR3: CASSPWGSDEQYF. The CDR3 DNA reads TGTGCCAGCAGCCCGTGGGGTTCGGACGAGCAGTACTTC.

CDR3 region: CASSVSLASGETQYF. In nucleotides, the CDR3 is TGCGCCAGCAGCGTGTCACTAGCCTCGGGAGAGACCCAGTACTTC. This rearrangement joins TRBV5-1 to TRBJ2-5; tentatively, D is TRBD2 (6 bases). Looked up from germline, CDR1 is SGHRS and CDR2 is YFSETQ. There are 15 residues in the CDR3. The V end lost 4 bases, the J end lost 4 bases, and 17 bases lay between the germline ends.

This chain joins TRBV7-6 and TRBJ2-1, with 13 bases lining up with TRBD2. From germline, CDR1 is SGHVS and CDR2 FNYEAQ. J gave up 3 bases and V 5 bases, and 4 bases lay outside the gene matches. The CDR3 runs 16 residues. Written as DNA, the CDR3 is TGTGCCAGCAGCCCCTGGACTAGCGGGAGCTACAATGAGCAGTTCTTC. Translating gives CASSPWTSGSYNEQFF.

The CDR3, as DNA: TGTGCCAGAAGCTTGGTCTGGGGGAAGGGCCACATTCAGTACTTC. Translation: CARSLVWGKGHIQYF. The rearrangement uses TRBV5-3 and TRBJ2-4; TRBD1 or TRBD2 may be the D gene (5 bases each). TRBV5-3 is an ORF, and what it does is uncertain. V lost 0 bases and J 8 bases, leaving 15 bases between the germline ends. CDR3 length: 15 residues.

This chain uses TRBV5-1 with TRBJ2-7; D is possibly TRBD2 (6 bases). Germline V CDR1 and CDR2: SGHRS, YFSETQ. V lost 0 bases and J lost 3, with 10 bases in between. There are 14 residues in the CDR3. This chain's CDR3 is CASSLGGGDYEQYF. For the CDR3, the DNA is TGCGCCAGCAGCTTGGGGGGAGGAGACTACGAGCAGTACTTC.

CDR3 nucleotide sequence: TGTGCCAGCAGCTTTCCTCCGGACCCCGGCGGAGAGACCCAGTACTTC. It yields the protein CASSFPPDPGGETQYF. The rearrangement uses TRBV7-8 and TRBJ2-5; D remains unclear. Trimming shortened V by 3 bases and J by 4 bases, and 18 bases separated the two germline ends. The V gene's germline CDR1 is SGHVS and CDR2 FQNEAQ. CDR3 length: 16 residues.